One and the same sample provided the 21 T cell receptor beta chains below, sequenced in a study of vaccination effects on CD4 cells after COVID-19. The table came from immunoSEQ multiplex PCR; TCRdb's copy has only in-frame clones and leaves some out. This sample has about 69,000 clones, with just under 75% found just once. Under the ViraFEST assay, PBMC were stimulated with viral peptide pools so that antigen-specific CD4+ T cells expanded. Sequencing was performed afterwards. Subsequent to a culture period of more than 9 days, CD4+ T cells were isolated. Everyone in the study got two shots of either the BNT162b2 or mRNA-1273 vaccine. What these receptors recognize is not known. The input for sequencing was CD4+ T cells from PBMCs cultured with HCoV-229E spike peptides, taken after COVID-19 vaccination. The source is a human donor who received a COVID-19 vaccine.

The rearrangement links TRBV4-1 to TRBJ2-5; maybe TRBD1 (6 bases). There are 15 residues in the CDR3. The V gene's germline CDR1 is MGHRA and CDR2 YSYEKL. With 4 bases removed from V and 0 bases from J, the gap between germline ends came to 12 bases. CDR3 nucleotides: TGCGCCAGCAGCCGAAAGCAGGGGTACCAAGAGACCCAGTACTTC. Its protein product is CASSRKQGYQETQYF.

The chain carries TRBV10-3 and TRBJ2-1; 12 bases line up with TRBD2. Germline V gene lookup returns CDR1 ENHRY and CDR2 SYGVKD. This CDR3 has 16 residues. J was trimmed by 1 base and V by 6 bases; bases with no gene match: 4. In nucleotides, the CDR3 is TGTGCCATCAGGTCTAGCGGGGGGGTATCCTACAATGAGCAGTTCTTC. This gives the protein CAIRSSGGVSYNEQFF.

This clone was seen only a few times. The chain is built from TRBV2 and TRBJ1-5; D unresolved. V was clipped by 4 bases and J by 4 bases, with 11 bases between them. Germline assignment: CDR1 SNHLY and CDR2 FYNNEI. The length of the CDR3 is 14 residues. CDR3 sequence: CASSASGGNQPQHF. In nucleotides, the CDR3 is TGTGCCAGCAGTGCATCCGGAGGAAATCAGCCCCAGCATTTT.

V usage is TRBV9 and J usage is TRBJ1-1; no definite D call. V was shortened by 1 base and J by 3 bases, with 16 bases between the two germline ends. Per germline, CDR1 SGDLS and CDR2 YYNGEE. The CDR3 spans 16 residues. CDR3 DNA sequence: TGTGCCAGCAGCGTATCGGTTACCCTGAGGGACACTGAAGCTTTCTTT. This gives the protein CASSVSVTLRDTEAFF.

The chain has TRBV10-1 and TRBJ2-3; D is unresolved. Germline CDR1 is WNHNN and CDR2 is SYGVQD (reference sequence). Trimming cost V 6 bases and J 0 bases, with 4 bases left between them. The CDR3 loop spans 12 amino acids. The CDR3 DNA reads TGCGCCAGCAGCGAAAGCACAGATACGCAGTATTTT. This codes for CASSESTDTQYF.

This chain connects TRBV18 to TRBJ2-7; no clear D. Looked up from germline, CDR1 is KGHSH and CDR2 is LQKENI. Trimming shortened V by 4 bases and J by 6 bases, and 16 bases separated the two germline ends. The CDR3 runs 14 residues. CDR3 amino acids: CASSLGCLGCEQYV. DNA of the CDR3: TGTGCCAGCTCACTCGGATGTCTGGGTTGCGAGCAGTACGTC.

V and J are TRBV6-6 and TRBJ1-1; 9 bases map to TRBD1. Trimming cost V 5 bases and J 0 bases; bases outside gene matches: 1. The CDR3 covers 14 residues. CDR1 and CDR2 from the germline V gene are MNHNY and SVGAGI (reference sequence). CDR3 loop: CASSTGGVNTEAFF. CDR3 sequence (DNA): TGTGCCAGCAGTACAGGGGGCGTGAACACTGAAGCTTTCTTT.

This clone was picked up one time. The chain combines TRBV6-5 with TRBJ1-4, with D perhaps TRBD1 (5 bases). In germline, CDR1 is MNHEY, CDR2 SVGAGI. Trimming left V 7 bases short and J 12 bases short, with 18 bases between. This CDR3 spans 13 amino acids. CDR3 residues: CASIDSASGELFF. CDR3 bases: TGTGCCAGCATCGACAGTGCGTCGGGGGAACTGTTTTTT.

The CDR3 region is CASRSGLAGVRTGELFF. DNA for the CDR3: TGTGCCAGCAGATCAGGACTAGCGGGGGTGCGTACCGGGGAGCTGTTTTTT. This rearrangement joins TRBV27 to TRBJ2-2, with 13 nucleotides matching TRBD2. The germline V gene has CDR1 MNHEY and CDR2 SMNVEV (reference sequence). V dropped 6 bases and J dropped 5; count of bases not matched to a gene: 9. CDR3 length: 17 residues.

The chain joins TRBV18 to TRBJ2-2; maybe TRBD1 (5 bases). The CDR3 length is 15 residues. Germline CDR1 is KGHSH and CDR2 is LQKENI. V dropped 1 base and J dropped 2 bases, with 8 bases sitting between them. The CDR3 loop is CASSPQGSNTGELFF. The CDR3 region has the DNA TGTGCCAGCTCACCACAGGGGTCCAACACCGGGGAGCTGTTTTTT.

This chain joins TRBV5-1 and TRBJ2-2, with TRBD1 as a possible D gene (6 bases). Trimming removed 2 bases from V and 5 bases from J, with 13 bases in between. The CDR3 sequence is 15 residues long. CDR1 is SGHRS, CDR2 YFSETQ, per germline. In DNA form, the CDR3 reads TGCGCCAGCAGCTTTTTAACAGGGCCGACCGGGGAGCTGTTTTTT. It codes for CASSFLTGPTGELFF.

This chain joins TRBV5-1 and TRBJ2-1, with 7 bases fitting TRBD2. The CDR3 runs 14 residues. Germline trimming cut 4 bases from V and 8 bases from J; bases unmatched to any gene: 9. Germline CDR1 reads SGHRS; CDR2 reads YFSETQ. The CDR3 nucleotides read TGCGCCAGCAGCCCAGCGGGGACGTTGCATGAGCAGTTCTTC. Translated, it gives CASSPAGTLHEQFF.

CDR3 residues: CASSIGGGEETQYF. The CDR3 DNA follows: TGTGCCAGTAGTATAGGGGGGGGCGAAGAGACCCAGTACTTC. The genes are TRBV19 and TRBJ2-5, with D perhaps matching TRBD2 (7 bases). This CDR3 is 14 amino acids long. V lost 1 base, J lost 3 bases, and 9 bases lay in between. Germline values: CDR1 LNHDA, CDR2 SQIVND (reference sequence).

The rearrangement uses TRBV19 and TRBJ2-2, with 10 bases identical to TRBD1. Trimming took 5 bases from V and 6 from J; bases not matched to a gene: 6. Germline CDR1 LNHDA, CDR2 SQIVND (reference sequence). The CDR3 has 15 residues. The CDR3 here is CASSLGQGYPGELFF. Written as DNA, the CDR3 is TGTGCCAGTAGTTTGGGACAGGGGTACCCCGGGGAGCTGTTTTTT. The full variable domain, in which reference TRBV19 and TRBJ2-2 provide the parts outside the CDR3, is DGGITQSPKYLFRKEGQNVTLSCEQNLNHDAMYWYRQDPGQGLRLIYYSQIVNDFQKGDIAEGYSVSREKKESFPLTVTSAQKNPTAFYLCASSLGQGYPGELFFGEGSRLTVL.

The rearrangement links TRBV6-2 or TRBV6-3 to TRBJ1-5; D is undetermined. The CDR3 length is 14 residues. The V end was cut by 5 bases, the J end by 3 bases, with 11 bases between. CDR1 and CDR2 (germline): MNHEY, SVGEGT. This CDR3 is CASSVDRPNQPQHF. The CDR3 coding sequence is TGTGCCAGCAGTGTGGACCGACCCAATCAGCCCCAGCATTTT.

The rearrangement joins TRBV4-3 to TRBJ1-1, with 7 bases identical to TRBD1. CDR3 size: 15 residues. The germline CDR1 and CDR2 sequences are LGHNA and YSLEER. Losses at the gene ends were 0 bases for V and 1 base for J; bases not matched to a gene: 2. In nucleotides, the CDR3 is TGCGCCAGCAGCCAAGAGACAGGGCCGAACACTGAAGCTTTCTTT. Protein product: CASSQETGPNTEAFF.

V and J are TRBV9 and TRBJ1-2; D is possibly TRBD1 (5 bases). Trimming took 0 bases from V and 4 from J, leaving 7 bases between them. Looked up from germline, CDR1 is SGDLS and CDR2 is YYNGEE. CDR3 length equals 13 residues. CDR3 sequence: CASSVGGTYGYTF. Here the CDR3 DNA reads TGTGCCAGCAGCGTAGGGGGGACCTATGGCTACACCTTC.

The gene calls are TRBV3-1 (or the pseudogene TRBV3-2) and TRBJ2-5; the D is unclear. The germline gives CDR1 LGHDT, CDR2 YNNKEL (reference sequence). The CDR3 has 16 amino acids. V was cut by 1 base and J by 2 bases, with 14 bases left in between. DNA for the CDR3: TGTGCCAGCAGCCAAGTTCGTTCGAGCCTGCAAGAGACCCAGTACTTC. As protein: CASSQVRSSLQETQYF.

The table lists this clone with a few counts. The chain uses TRBV19 and TRBJ2-7, with 8 positions matching TRBD1. The CDR3 has 14 amino acids. The germline CDR1 and CDR2 sequences are LNHDA and SQIVND (reference sequence). The junction had 2 bases not matched to a gene; V was cut back by 2 bases and J by 2 bases. The CDR3 region is CASSIKTGAYEQYV. In DNA, the CDR3 is TGTGCCAGTAGTATAAAGACAGGGGCCTACGAGCAGTACGTC.

This sequence joins TRBV24-1 and TRBJ2-1, with D perhaps given as TRBD1 or TRBD2 (5 bases each). CDR3 length: 13 amino acids. The V end lost 9 bases, the J end lost 4 bases, and 12 bases lay between the germline ends. Per the germline V gene, CDR1 is KGHDR and CDR2 is SFDVKD. The CDR3 here is CATDGGDYNEQFF. The CDR3 region has the DNA TGTGCCACCGATGGGGGAGATTACAATGAGCAGTTCTTC.

This chain uses TRBV27 with TRBJ2-5; perhaps TRBD2 as D (5 bases). This CDR3 contains 16 residues. Germline assignment: CDR1 MNHEY and CDR2 SMNVEV (reference sequence). V was cut by 2 bases and J by 5 bases, with 18 bases left in between. The DNA for the CDR3 is TGTGCCAGCAGTTTACGTGAGGGCGGAGCGGAGGAGACCCAGTACTTC. This translates into CASSLREGGAEETQYF.